The next 23 T cell receptor beta chains were all read from a single sample in a study of blood T cell repertoires in COVID-19. Sequencing was performed with immunoSEQ multiplex PCR; in TCRdb, only in-frame clones are kept and a portion is missing. The data contain approximately 89,000 clones, approximately 80% of them singletons. Specimen: peripheral blood. These TCRs come from a human donor in a cohort sampled during active COVID-19.

The V and J genes are TRBV5-6 and TRBJ1-5; maybe TRBD1 (5 bases). The germline V gene has CDR1 SGHDT and CDR2 YYEEEE. The CDR3 has 15 residues. Trimming pared 3 bases from V and 3 bases from J, leaving 13 bases between. The CDR3 nucleotides read TGTGCCAGCAGCTCAATGGGACTGTTCAATCAGCCCCAGCATTTT. Residues: CASSSMGLFNQPQHF.

The chain uses TRBV5-6 and TRBJ2-2, with D uncertain. Germline-derived CDR1 and CDR2 are SGHDT and YYEEEE. The CDR3 contains 13 residues. V lost 3 bases and J lost 1, with 4 bases in between. The CDR3 here is CASSYGNTGELFF. The DNA for the CDR3 is TGTGCCAGCAGCTACGGGAACACCGGGGAGCTGTTTTTT.

A single count supports this clone. The chain has TRBV5-1 and TRBJ1-4, with TRBD1 identical over 8 bases. The CDR3 is 15 amino acids. Trimming took 5 bases from V and 4 from J; bases not matched to a gene: 7. Germline V CDR1 and CDR2: SGHRS, YFSETQ. CDR3 nucleotide sequence: TGCGCCAGCAGACCGACAGGGGCGAGTAATGAAAAACTGTTTTTT. Translation gives CASRPTGASNEKLFF.

This rearrangement joins TRBV18 to TRBJ2-3; 9 bases match TRBD2. In germline, CDR1 is KGHSH, CDR2 LQKENI. CDR3 length: 16 residues. J gave up 5 bases and V 2 bases, and 8 bases lay outside the gene matches. DNA for the CDR3: TGTGCCAGCTCACCATCATTAGCGGGAGTTCTAGATACGCAGTATTTT. Translation gives CASSPSLAGVLDTQYF.

The chain is built from TRBV4-2 and TRBJ1-6, with 8 positions matching TRBD1. V lost 4 bases to trimming and J lost 6 bases; unmatched junction nucleotides: 2. The CDR3 spans 14 residues. From germline, CDR1 is LGHNA and CDR2 YNFKEQ. For the CDR3, the DNA is TGTGCCAGCAGCCGGACAGGGATTAATTCACCCCTCCACTTT. The encoded protein is CASSRTGINSPLHF.

V gene TRBV27 combines with J gene TRBJ1-2; a weak D match, TRBD1 (5 bases). Per the germline V gene, CDR1 is MNHEY and CDR2 is SMNVEV (reference sequence). CDR3 length equals 16 residues. Trimming took off 2 bases at V and 0 bases at J, with 13 bases between the two ends. In DNA, the CDR3 is TGTGCCAGCAGTTTACCCCCACGACAGTCTAACTATGGCTACACCTTC. Its protein is CASSLPPRQSNYGYTF.

The chain employs TRBV7-8 and TRBJ2-1; TRBD2 aligns across 10 bases. Unmatched junction bases numbered 5, after V lost 5 bases and J lost 1 base. Germline V gene data show CDR1 as SGHVS and CDR2 as FQNEAQ. CDR3 length: 16 residues. The CDR3 DNA reads as TGTGCCAGCAGCACGCTAGCGGGAGCTTCCTACAATGAGCAGTTCTTC. Translated: CASSTLAGASYNEQFF.

The V and J genes are TRBV7-2 and TRBJ1-1, with TRBD1 identical over 7 bases. Germline CDR1 reads SGHTA; CDR2 reads FQGNSA. The junction had 14 bases not matched to a gene; V was cut back by 5 bases and J by 8 bases. This CDR3 has 15 residues. CDR3 region: CASSPLQVRQGEAFF. The CDR3 bases are TGTGCCAGCAGCCCGTTGCAAGTACGACAGGGAGAAGCTTTCTTT.

J is TRBJ2-3 and V is TRBV7-3; 13 nucleotides agree with TRBD2. The V segment lost 5 bases and the J segment 0 bases; nucleotides outside the gene matches: 2. CDR3 length: 16 residues. CDR1 and CDR2 from the germline V gene are SGHTA and FQGTGA. The CDR3 here is CASSRLAGGSTDTQYF. CDR3 DNA sequence: TGTGCCAGCAGCAGACTAGCGGGAGGAAGCACAGATACGCAGTATTTT. Complete variable domain (other parts from reference TRBV7-3 and TRBJ2-3): GAGVSQTPSNKVTEKGKYVELRCDPISGHTALYWYRQSLGQGPEFLIYFQGTGAADDSGLPNDRFFAVRPEGSVSTLKIQRTERGDSAVYLCASSRLAGGSTDTQYFGPGTRLTVL.

Only one count was recorded for this clone. The chain employs TRBV29-1 and TRBJ1-4; unclear D gene. The length of the CDR3 is 15 residues. The germline V and J ends were trimmed by 0 bases and 0 bases, with 8 bases remaining between them. Germline lookup yields CDR1 SQVTM and CDR2 ANQGSEA. The CDR3 region has the DNA TGCAGCGTTGAAGACGGACTGGCAACTAATGAAAAACTGTTTTTT. Translated, it gives CSVEDGLATNEKLFF.

The V and J genes are TRBV7-3 and TRBJ2-4; TRBD1 matches at 7 bases. V lost 3 bases to trimming and J lost 1 base; unmatched junction nucleotides: 0. The CDR3 contains 14 residues. Looked up from germline, CDR1 is SGHTA and CDR2 is FQGTGA. In nucleotides, the CDR3 is TGTGCCAGCAGCTTGACAGGGGCCAAAAACATTCAGTACTTC. Protein: CASSLTGAKNIQYF.

V and J are TRBV20-1 and TRBJ2-3; D is unclear. The CDR3 contains 11 residues. Germline CDR1 and CDR2: DFQATT and SNEGSKA (reference sequence). V was trimmed by 4 bases and J by 2 bases, leaving 4 bases between them. The DNA for the CDR3 is TGCAGTGCTATAATCACAGATACGCAGTATTTT. Amino acid sequence: CSAIITDTQYF.

The chain employs TRBV19 and TRBJ1-4; D is possibly TRBD1 (6 bases). The V end lost 11 bases, the J end lost 4 bases, and 17 bases lay between the germline ends. In germline, CDR1 is LNHDA, CDR2 SQIVND (reference sequence). This CDR3 is built from 14 residues. CDR3 nucleotide sequence: TGTGCCTCCAGAATTGGGGACATTAATGAAAAACTGTTTTTT. Translating gives CASRIGDINEKLFF.

This clone was counted a few times. V is TRBV7-9 and J is TRBJ1-4; TRBD1 might be the D (5 bases). Germline V gives CDR1 SEHNR, CDR2 FQNEAQ (reference sequence). CDR3 size: 13 residues. V lost 9 bases and J lost 6, with 14 bases in between. DNA for the CDR3: TGTGCCAGTCGGAATCAGGGTTATGAAAAACTGTTTTTT. It encodes CASRNQGYEKLFF.

The chain combines TRBV5-4 with TRBJ2-6; D unresolved. This CDR3 spans 14 amino acids. Germline V gene sequence: CDR1 SGHNT, CDR2 YYREEE (reference sequence). The germline V and J ends were trimmed by 4 bases and 1 base, with 6 bases remaining between them. The CDR3 nucleotides are TGTGCCAGCAGCGTCAGTTCTGGGGCCAACGTCCTGACTTTC. It translates to CASSVSSGANVLTF.

The genes are TRBV4-3 and TRBJ2-3, with TRBD2 matching 12 bases. V gave up 2 bases and J gave up 5 bases; unmatched junction bases: 14. Germline V gives CDR1 LGHNA, CDR2 YSLEER. This CDR3 has 19 amino acids. The DNA of the CDR3 is TGCGCCAGCAGCCAATTAAGACAGAAAGGACTAGCGGGAAGAGATACGCAGTATTTT. Encoded protein: CASSQLRQKGLAGRDTQYF.

The chain uses TRBV5-1 and TRBJ2-7; 11 nucleotides agree with TRBD1. The CDR3 has 14 residues. With V trimmed by 3 bases and J by 5 bases, 4 bases remained unmatched. Germline CDR1 and CDR2: SGHRS and YFSETQ. The CDR3 DNA is TGCGCCAGCAGCTGGGGACAGGGGGGGAACGAGCAGTACTTC. This sequence encodes CASSWGQGGNEQYF.

CDR3 nucleotide sequence: TGTGCCAGTAACAGGGTTGTCACCGGGGAGCTGTTTTTT. Its protein is CASNRVVTGELFF. This chain joins TRBV19 and TRBJ2-2, with a tentative D call TRBD1 (6 bases). Per germline, CDR1 LNHDA and CDR2 SQIVND (reference sequence). The CDR3 contains 13 residues. Trimming left V 7 bases short and J 4 bases short, with 10 bases between.

The rearrangement joins TRBV27 to TRBJ2-6; TRBD1 aligns across 7 bases. V was pared by 6 bases and J by 4 bases, with 9 bases of the junction left unmatched. The CDR3 has 16 amino acids. The germline gives CDR1 MNHEY, CDR2 SMNVEV (reference sequence). CDR3 amino acids: CASSPQGGAGANVLTF. The DNA for the CDR3 is TGTGCCAGCAGCCCCCAAGGGGGCGCCGGGGCCAACGTCCTGACTTTC.

The CDR3 coding sequence is TGTGCCAGCAGTCGCCACCAGGGGCCAGGAGGTAATTCACCCCTCCACTTT. It encodes CASSRHQGPGGNSPLHF. This chain connects TRBV6-6 to TRBJ1-6; perhaps TRBD1 as D (6 bases). V was clipped by 5 bases and J by 6 bases, with 20 bases between them. CDR3 length equals 17 residues. Germline CDR1 MNHNY, CDR2 SVGAGI (reference sequence).

The V call is TRBV25-1, the J call TRBJ1-2; a possible D gene is TRBD1 (5 bases). The V end lost 6 bases, the J end lost 6 bases, and 14 bases lay between the germline ends. Per germline, CDR1 MGHDK and CDR2 SYGVNS. The CDR3 extends over 13 amino acids. Written as DNA, the CDR3 is TGTGCCAGCAGACGGGGACCGGGGGATGGCTACACCTTC. Its protein product is CASRRGPGDGYTF.

CDR3 loop: CASSRLAGDYNEQFF. CDR3 nucleotide sequence: TGTGCCAGCAGCCGACTAGCGGGGGACTACAATGAGCAGTTCTTC. The rearrangement joins TRBV4-2 to TRBJ2-1, with 12 bases fitting TRBD2. Germline V CDR1 and CDR2: LGHNA, YNFKEQ. This CDR3 spans 15 amino acids. The V and J ends lost 4 bases and 3 bases, in that order; junction bases with no gene match: 1.

The chain uses TRBV7-2 and TRBJ1-1, with a possible D match to TRBD1 (5 bases). The CDR3 is 13 amino acids. V lost 4 bases and J lost 5, with 11 bases in between. The germline V gene has CDR1 SGHTA and CDR2 FQGNSA. The CDR3 reads CASSWQGYTEAFF. CDR3 in DNA: TGTGCCAGCAGCTGGCAGGGATATACTGAAGCTTTCTTT.